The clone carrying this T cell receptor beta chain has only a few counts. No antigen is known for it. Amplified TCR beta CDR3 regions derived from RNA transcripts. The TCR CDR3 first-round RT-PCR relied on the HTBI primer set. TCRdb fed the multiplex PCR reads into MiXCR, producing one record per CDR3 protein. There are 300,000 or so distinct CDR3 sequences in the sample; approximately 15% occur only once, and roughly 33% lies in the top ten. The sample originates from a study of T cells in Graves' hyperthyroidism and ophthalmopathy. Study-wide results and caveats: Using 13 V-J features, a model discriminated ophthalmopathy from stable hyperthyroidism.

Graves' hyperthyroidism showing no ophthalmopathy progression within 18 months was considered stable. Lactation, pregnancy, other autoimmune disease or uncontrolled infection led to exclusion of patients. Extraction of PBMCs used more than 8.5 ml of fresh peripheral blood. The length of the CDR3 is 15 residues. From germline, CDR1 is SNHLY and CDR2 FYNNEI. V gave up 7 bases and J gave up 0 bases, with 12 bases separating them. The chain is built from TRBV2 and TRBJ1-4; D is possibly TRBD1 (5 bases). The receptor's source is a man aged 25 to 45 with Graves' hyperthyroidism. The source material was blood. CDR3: CASKRETATNEKLFF. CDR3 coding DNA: TGTGCCAGCAAACGAGAGACAGCAACTAATGAAAAACTGTTTTTT.